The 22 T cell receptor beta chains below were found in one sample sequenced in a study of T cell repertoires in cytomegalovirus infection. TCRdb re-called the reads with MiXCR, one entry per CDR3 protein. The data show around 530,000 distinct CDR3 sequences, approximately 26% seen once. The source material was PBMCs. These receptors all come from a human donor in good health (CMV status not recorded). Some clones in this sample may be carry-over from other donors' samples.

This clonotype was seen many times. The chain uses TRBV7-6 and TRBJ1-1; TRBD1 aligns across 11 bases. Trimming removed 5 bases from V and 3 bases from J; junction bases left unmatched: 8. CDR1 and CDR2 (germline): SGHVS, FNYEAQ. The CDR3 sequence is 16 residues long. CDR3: CASSRDADRGHTEAFF. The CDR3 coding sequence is TGTGCCAGCAGCCGGGATGCGGACAGGGGGCACACTGAAGCTTTCTTT.

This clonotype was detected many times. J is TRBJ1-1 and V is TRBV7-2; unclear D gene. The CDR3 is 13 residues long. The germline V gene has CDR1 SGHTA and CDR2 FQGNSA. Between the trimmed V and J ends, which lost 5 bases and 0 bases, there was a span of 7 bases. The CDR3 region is CASSRVLNTEAFF. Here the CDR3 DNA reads TGTGCCAGCAGCCGCGTGCTGAACACTGAAGCTTTCTTT.

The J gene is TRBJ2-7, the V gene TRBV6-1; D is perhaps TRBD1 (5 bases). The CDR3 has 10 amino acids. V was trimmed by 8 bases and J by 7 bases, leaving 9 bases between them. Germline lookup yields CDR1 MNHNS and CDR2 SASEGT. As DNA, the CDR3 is TGTGCCAGCGGCCCAGGGGAGCAGTACGTC. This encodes CASGPGEQYV.

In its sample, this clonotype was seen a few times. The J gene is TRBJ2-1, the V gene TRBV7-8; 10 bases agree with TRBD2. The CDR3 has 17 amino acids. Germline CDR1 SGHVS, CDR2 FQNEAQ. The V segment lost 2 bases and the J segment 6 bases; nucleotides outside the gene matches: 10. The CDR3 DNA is TGTGCCAGCAGCTTAAGGGGCAGTAGCGGGAGGTTCAATGAGCAGTTCTTC. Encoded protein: CASSLRGSSGRFNEQFF.

The CDR3 loop reads CASSILAEITDTQYF. The CDR3 DNA reads TGTGCCAGCAGCATTCTAGCGGAGATCACAGATACGCAGTATTTT. The rearrangement joins TRBV7-8 to TRBJ2-3; 7 bases line up with TRBD2. Germline V gene data show CDR1 as SGHVS and CDR2 as FQNEAQ. J lost 2 bases, V lost 5 bases, and 7 bases had no gene match. The CDR3 extends over 15 amino acids.

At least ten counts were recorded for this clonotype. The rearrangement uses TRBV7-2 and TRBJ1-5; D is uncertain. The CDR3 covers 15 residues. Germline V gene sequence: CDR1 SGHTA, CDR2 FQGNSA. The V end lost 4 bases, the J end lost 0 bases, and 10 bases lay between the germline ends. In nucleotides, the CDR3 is TGTGCCAGCAGCTCAGAAGGAAATAGCAATCAGCCCCAGCATTTT. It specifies CASSSEGNSNQPQHF.

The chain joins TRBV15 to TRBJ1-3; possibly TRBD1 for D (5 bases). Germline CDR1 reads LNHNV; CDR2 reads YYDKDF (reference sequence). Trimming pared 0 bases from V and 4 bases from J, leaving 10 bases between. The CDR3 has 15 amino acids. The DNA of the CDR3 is TGTGCCACCAGCAGAGATGCAGGGAACGGAAACACCATATATTTT. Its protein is CATSRDAGNGNTIYF.

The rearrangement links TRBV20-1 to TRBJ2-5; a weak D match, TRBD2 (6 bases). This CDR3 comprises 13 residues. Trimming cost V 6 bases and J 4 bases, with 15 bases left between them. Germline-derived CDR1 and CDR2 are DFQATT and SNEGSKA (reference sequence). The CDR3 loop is CSAGRDGGETQYF. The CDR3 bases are TGCAGTGCAGGCCGGGACGGGGGAGAGACCCAGTACTTC.

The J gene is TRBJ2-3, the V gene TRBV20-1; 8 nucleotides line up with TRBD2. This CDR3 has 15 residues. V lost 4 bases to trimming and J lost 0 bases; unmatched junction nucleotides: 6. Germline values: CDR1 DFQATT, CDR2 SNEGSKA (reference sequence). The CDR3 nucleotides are TGCAGTGCTACTGCACTAGCGGTTAGCACAGATACGCAGTATTTT. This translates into CSATALAVSTDTQYF.

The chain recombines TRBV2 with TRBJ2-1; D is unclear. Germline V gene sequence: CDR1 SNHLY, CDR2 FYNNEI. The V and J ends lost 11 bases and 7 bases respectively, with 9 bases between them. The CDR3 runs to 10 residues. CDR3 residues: CASQTNEQFF. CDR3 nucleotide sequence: TGTGCCTCTCAGACGAATGAGCAGTTCTTC.

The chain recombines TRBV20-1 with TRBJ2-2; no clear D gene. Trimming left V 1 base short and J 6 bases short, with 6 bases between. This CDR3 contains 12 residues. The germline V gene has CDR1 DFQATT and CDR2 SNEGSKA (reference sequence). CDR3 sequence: CSARGVAGELFF. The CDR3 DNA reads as TGCAGTGCTAGAGGAGTAGCCGGGGAGCTGTTTTTT.

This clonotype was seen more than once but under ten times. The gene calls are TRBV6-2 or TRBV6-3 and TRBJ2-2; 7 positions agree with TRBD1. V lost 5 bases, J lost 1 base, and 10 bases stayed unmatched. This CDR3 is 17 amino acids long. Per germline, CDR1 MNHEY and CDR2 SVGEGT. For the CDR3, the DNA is TGTGCCAGCAGTCCCTACAAGGGGGCCAGGAACACCGGGGAGCTGTTTTTT. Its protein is CASSPYKGARNTGELFF.

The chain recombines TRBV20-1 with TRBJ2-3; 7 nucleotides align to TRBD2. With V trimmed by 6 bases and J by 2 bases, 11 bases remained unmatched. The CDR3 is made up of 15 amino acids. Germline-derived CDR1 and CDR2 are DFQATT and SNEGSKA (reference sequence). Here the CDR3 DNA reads TGCAGTGCCACTTCGGCTAGCGGTATCACAGATACGCAGTATTTT. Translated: CSATSASGITDTQYF.

In nucleotides, the CDR3 is TGTGCCAGCAGTCCGGACAGTGAAGCTTTCTTT. It specifies CASSPDSEAFF. The chain joins TRBV12-3 or TRBV12-4 to TRBJ1-1; D perhaps matches TRBD1 (6 bases). The CDR3 runs 11 residues. V dropped 5 bases and J dropped 7 bases, with 8 bases sitting between them.

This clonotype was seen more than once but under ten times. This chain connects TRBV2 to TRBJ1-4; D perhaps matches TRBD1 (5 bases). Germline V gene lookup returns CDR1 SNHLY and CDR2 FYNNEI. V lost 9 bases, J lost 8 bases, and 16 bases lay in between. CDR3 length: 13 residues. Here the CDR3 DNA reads TGTGCCAGTAAACAGGTGATGGGCGAAAAACTGTTTTTT. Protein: CASKQVMGEKLFF.

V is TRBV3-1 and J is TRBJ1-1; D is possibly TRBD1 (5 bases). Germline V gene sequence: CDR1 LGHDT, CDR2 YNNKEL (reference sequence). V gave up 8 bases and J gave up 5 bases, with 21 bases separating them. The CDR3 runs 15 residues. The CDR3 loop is CASRGSQGRETEAFF. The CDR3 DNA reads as TGTGCCAGCCGTGGGAGTCAGGGAAGGGAGACTGAAGCTTTCTTT.

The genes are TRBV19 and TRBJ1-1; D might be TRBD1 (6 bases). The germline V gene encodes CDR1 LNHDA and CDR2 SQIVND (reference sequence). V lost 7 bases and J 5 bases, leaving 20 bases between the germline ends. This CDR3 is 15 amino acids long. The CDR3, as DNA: TGTGCCAGTACCCTATACTCAGGGGTTGAGACTGAAGCTTTCTTT. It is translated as CASTLYSGVETEAFF.

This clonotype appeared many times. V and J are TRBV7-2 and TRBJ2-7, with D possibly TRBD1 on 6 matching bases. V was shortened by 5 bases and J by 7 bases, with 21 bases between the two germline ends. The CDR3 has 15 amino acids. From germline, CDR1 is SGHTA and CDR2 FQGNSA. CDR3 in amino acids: CASSPQPIFQGEQYF. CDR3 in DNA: TGTGCCAGCAGCCCTCAGCCCATCTTTCAGGGGGAGCAGTACTTC.

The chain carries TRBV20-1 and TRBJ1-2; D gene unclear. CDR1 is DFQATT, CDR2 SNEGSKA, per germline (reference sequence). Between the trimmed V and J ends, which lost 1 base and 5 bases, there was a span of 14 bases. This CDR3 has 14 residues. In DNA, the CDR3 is TGCAGTGCTAGAGCCCAAGATTCTTCGTATGGCTACACCTTC. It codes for CSARAQDSSYGYTF.

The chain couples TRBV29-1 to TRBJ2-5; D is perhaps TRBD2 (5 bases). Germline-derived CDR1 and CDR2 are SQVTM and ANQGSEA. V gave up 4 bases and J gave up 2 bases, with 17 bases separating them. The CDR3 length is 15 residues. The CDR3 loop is CSVAPLAGVQETQYF. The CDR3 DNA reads TGCAGCGTTGCCCCATTGGCGGGCGTTCAAGAGACCCAGTACTTC.

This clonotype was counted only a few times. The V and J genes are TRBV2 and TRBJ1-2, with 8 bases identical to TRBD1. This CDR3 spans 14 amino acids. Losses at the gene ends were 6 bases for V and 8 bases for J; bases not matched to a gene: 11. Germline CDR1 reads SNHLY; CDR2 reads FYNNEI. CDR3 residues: CASSLGQEDVGYTF. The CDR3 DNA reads TGTGCCAGCAGCTTGGGACAGGAGGATGTGGGCTACACCTTC.

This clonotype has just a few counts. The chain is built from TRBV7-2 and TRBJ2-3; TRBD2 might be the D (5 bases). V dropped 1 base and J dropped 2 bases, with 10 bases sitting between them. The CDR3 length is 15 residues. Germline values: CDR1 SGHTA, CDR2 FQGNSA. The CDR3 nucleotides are TGTGCCAGCAGCTTAGGGGAGTTACACACAGATACGCAGTATTTT. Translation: CASSLGELHTDTQYF.